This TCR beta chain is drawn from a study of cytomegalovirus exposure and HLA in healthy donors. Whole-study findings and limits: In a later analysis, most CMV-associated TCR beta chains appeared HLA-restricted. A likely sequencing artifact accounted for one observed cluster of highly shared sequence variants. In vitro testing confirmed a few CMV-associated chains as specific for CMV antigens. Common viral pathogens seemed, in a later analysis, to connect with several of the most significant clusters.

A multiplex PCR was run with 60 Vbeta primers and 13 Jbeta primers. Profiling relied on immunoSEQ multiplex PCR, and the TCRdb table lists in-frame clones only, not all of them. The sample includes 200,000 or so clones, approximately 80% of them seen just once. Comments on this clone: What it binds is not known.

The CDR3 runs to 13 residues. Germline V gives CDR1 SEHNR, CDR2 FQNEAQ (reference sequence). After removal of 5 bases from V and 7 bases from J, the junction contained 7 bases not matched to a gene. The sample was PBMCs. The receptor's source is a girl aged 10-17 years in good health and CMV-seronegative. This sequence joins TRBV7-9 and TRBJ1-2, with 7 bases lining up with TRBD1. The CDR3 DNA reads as TGTGCCAGCAGCCCGGGACAGATTAGTGGCTACACCTTC. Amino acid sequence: CASSPGQISGYTF.